This TCR beta chain was observed in a study of blood T cell repertoires in COVID-19. About the study: Collection of acute and convalescent COVID-19 samples took place in the United States, Italy and Spain. T cells, B-cell-depleted T cells, or PBMCs provided the cDNA or gDNA that served as material.

Per the study methods: Quantification of nucleated cells was approximated via reference gene primer amplification. Method: immunoSEQ multiplex PCR; TCRdb's copy keeps in-frame clones and lacks some. V and J calls and clone size come straight from that table; D and trimming were deduced from the DNA. The sample gives some 7,600 clones, about 87% of which show up once; roughly a tenth is in the top ten. This CDR3 has 15 amino acids. Losses at the gene ends were 3 bases for V and 1 base for J; bases not matched to a gene: 5. CDR1 is MNHEY and CDR2 is SMNVEV in the germline V gene (reference sequence). This sequence joins TRBV27 and TRBJ2-7; 8 positions match TRBD2. Input material: peripheral blood. This TCR was sampled from a human donor in a cohort sampled during active COVID-19. CDR3 region: CASSLTSAFSYEQYF. As DNA, the CDR3 is TGTGCCAGCAGTTTGACTAGCGCGTTTTCCTACGAGCAGTACTTC.